These 7 T cell receptor beta chains originate from one sample sequenced in a study of early T cells in non-severe SARS-CoV-2 infection. TCRdb processed the 5' RACE reads anew with MiXCR; each CDR3 protein has one entry. The sample holds some 51,000 distinct CDR3 sequences; just under 15% are singletons and the top ten take 9% to 10%. Specimen: whole blood, collected at baseline. Every receptor here comes from an adult who was a healthcare worker with PCR-confirmed SARS-CoV-2 infection or an uninfected control (not recorded which).

The rearrangement links TRBV29-1 to TRBJ2-3; tentatively, D is TRBD1 (5 bases). CDR1 and CDR2 (germline): SQVTM, ANQGSEA. The CDR3 runs to 12 residues. Here the CDR3 reads CRVTEPTDTQYF. The CDR3 region has the DNA TGCAGAGTGACAGAGCCCACAGATACGCAGTATTTT.

This clonotype has at least ten counts. This chain joins TRBV11-2 and TRBJ2-2; D ambiguous. Germline assignment: CDR1 SGHAT and CDR2 FQNNGV. V lost 4 bases, J lost 5 bases, and 5 bases lay in between. CDR3 length: 12 residues. CDR3: CASSSSTGELFF. For the CDR3, the DNA is TGTGCCAGCAGCTCAAGTACCGGGGAGCTGTTTTTT.

This clonotype came up a few times. V and J are TRBV9 and TRBJ2-3; D is perhaps TRBD2 (6 bases). Germline-derived CDR1 and CDR2 are SGDLS and YYNGEE. The V and J ends lost 4 bases and 6 bases respectively, with 18 bases between them. The CDR3 length is 15 residues. CDR3 protein: CASSPTGTYWDTQYF. The CDR3 DNA is TGTGCCAGCAGCCCCACCGGGACTTATTGGGATACGCAGTATTTT.

This clonotype turned up a few times. The rearrangement links TRBV7-6 to TRBJ2-3, with no clear D. The CDR3 totals 18 residues. Per the germline V gene, CDR1 is SGHVS and CDR2 is FNYEAQ. Trimming pared 4 bases from V and 2 bases from J, leaving 22 bases between. As DNA, the CDR3 is TGTGCCAGCAGCTCCGGCCCCTCTACCCAGGATCTCACAGATACGCAGTATTTT. Translated: CASSSGPSTQDLTDTQYF.

In this sample, this clonotype turned up many times. V usage is TRBV7-2 and J usage is TRBJ2-1; D not resolved. Trimming left V 1 base short and J 9 bases short, with 10 bases between. The CDR3 has 13 residues. Germline CDR1 reads SGHTA; CDR2 reads FQGNSA. Written as DNA, the CDR3 is TGTGCCAGCAGCTTAGGACCCTCTGGTGAGCAGTTCTTC. As protein: CASSLGPSGEQFF.

The CDR3 nucleotides read TGTGCCAGCAGCCAATTGGTTCAACAGTCTGGAAACACCATATATTTT. Encoded protein: CASSQLVQQSGNTIYF. The chain uses TRBV16 and TRBJ1-3, with D uncertain. The CDR3 covers 16 residues. Looked up from germline, CDR1 is KGHSY and CDR2 is FQNENV. Trimming stripped 1 base from V and 1 base from J, with 11 bases between. The full variable domain, in which reference TRBV16 and TRBJ1-3 provide the parts outside the CDR3, is GEEVAQTPKHLVRGEGQKAKLYCAPIKGHSYVFWYQQVLKNEFKFLISFQNENVFDETGMPKERFSAKCLPNSPCSLEIQATKLEDSAVYFCASSQLVQQSGNTIYFGEGSWLTVV.

This clonotype was picked up a small number of times. The chain carries TRBV5-5 and TRBJ2-1; TRBD1 matches 9 bases. Germline V lookup: CDR1 SGHKS, CDR2 YYEKEE (reference sequence). This CDR3 spans 16 amino acids. V gave up 0 bases and J gave up 7 bases; unmatched junction bases: 8. Here the CDR3 reads CASSLGVGQGMNEQFF. CDR3 DNA sequence: TGTGCCAGCAGCTTGGGGGTGGGACAGGGTATGAATGAGCAGTTCTTC. The whole variable domain, remainder taken from reference TRBV5-5 and TRBJ2-1, is DAGVTQSPTHLIKTRGQQVTLRCSPISGHKSVSWYQQVLGQGPQFIFQYYEKEERGRGNFPDRFSARQFPNYSSELNVNALLLGDSALYLCASSLGVGQGMNEQFFGPGTRLTVL.